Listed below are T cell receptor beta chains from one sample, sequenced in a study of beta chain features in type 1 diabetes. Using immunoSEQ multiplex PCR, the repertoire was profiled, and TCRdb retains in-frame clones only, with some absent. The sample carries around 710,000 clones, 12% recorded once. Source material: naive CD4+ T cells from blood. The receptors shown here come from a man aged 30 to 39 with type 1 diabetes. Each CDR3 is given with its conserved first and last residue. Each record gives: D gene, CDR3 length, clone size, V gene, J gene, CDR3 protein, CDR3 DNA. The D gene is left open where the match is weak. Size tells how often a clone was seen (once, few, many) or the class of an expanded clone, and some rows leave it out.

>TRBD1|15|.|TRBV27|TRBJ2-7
CASSSGQGLSYEQYF
TGTGCCAGCAGTTCGGGACAGGGGCTTTCCTACGAGCAGTACTTC
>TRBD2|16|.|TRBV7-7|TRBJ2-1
CASSPSGGAVFNEQFF
TGTGCCAGCAGCCCTAGCGGGGGGGCAGTCTTCAATGAGCAGTTCTTC
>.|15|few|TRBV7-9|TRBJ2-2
CASSLGGEAPGELFF
TGTGCCAGCAGCTTAGGAGGGGAAGCCCCCGGGGAGCTGTTTTTT
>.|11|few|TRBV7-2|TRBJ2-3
CASSPADTQYF
TGTGCCAGCAGCCCCGCCGATACGCAGTATTTT
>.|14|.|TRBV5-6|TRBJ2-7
CASSLARAVYEQYF
TGTGCCAGCAGCTTGGCCAGGGCGGTCTACGAGCAGTACTTC
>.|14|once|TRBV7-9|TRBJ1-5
CASSGGGSGQPQHF
TGTGCCAGCAGCGGAGGGGGGTCAGGGCAGCCCCAGCATTTT
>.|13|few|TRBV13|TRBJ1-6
CASTDRDNSPLHF
TGTGCCAGCACTGACAGAGATAATTCACCCCTCCACTTT
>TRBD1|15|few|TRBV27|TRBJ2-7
CASSTRTGGSYEQYF
TGTGCCAGCAGTACTAGGACAGGGGGATCCTACGAGCAGTACTTC
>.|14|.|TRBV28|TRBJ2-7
CASSVVRSSYEQYF
TGTGCCAGCAGCGTTGTCAGGAGCTCCTACGAGCAGTACTTC
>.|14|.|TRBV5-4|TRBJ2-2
CASSLALGTGELFF
TGTGCCAGCAGCTTGGCTCTGGGCACCGGGGAGCTGTTTTTT
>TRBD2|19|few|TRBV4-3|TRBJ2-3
CASSQAPGLAERLADTQYF
TGCGCCAGCAGCCAAGCCCCAGGACTAGCGGAACGTTTGGCAGATACGCAGTATTTT
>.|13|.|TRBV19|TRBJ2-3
CATSATLPDTQYF
TGTGCCACGAGCGCAACCCTACCAGATACGCAGTATTTT
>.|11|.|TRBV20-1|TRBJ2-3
CSARKDDTQYF
TGCAGTGCTAGAAAAGACGACACGCAGTATTTT
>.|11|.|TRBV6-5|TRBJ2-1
CASRTDNEQFF
TGTGCCAGCAGGACCGACAATGAGCAGTTCTTC
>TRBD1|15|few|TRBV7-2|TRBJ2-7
CASSPNSGQGGEQYF
TGTGCCAGCAGCCCAAATTCGGGACAGGGCGGCGAGCAGTACTTC
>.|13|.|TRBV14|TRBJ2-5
CASSQTKPETQYF
TGTGCCAGCAGCCAAACAAAACCGGAGACCCAGTACTTC
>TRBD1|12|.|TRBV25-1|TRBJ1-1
CASRIGTEEAFF
TGTGCCAGCAGGATAGGGACAGAGGAAGCTTTCTTT
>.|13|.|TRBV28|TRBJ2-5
CASSFGLLETQYF
TGTGCCAGCAGTTTCGGGCTATTGGAGACCCAGTACTTC
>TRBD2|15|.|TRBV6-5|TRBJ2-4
CASSYSPGTSGIQYF
TGTGCCAGCAGTTATTCCCCCGGGACTAGCGGGATCCAGTACTTC
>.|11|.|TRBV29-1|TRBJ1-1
CSGRRESEAFF
TGCAGCGGCCGCAGGGAGAGTGAAGCTTTCTTT
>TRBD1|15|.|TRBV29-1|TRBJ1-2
CSAADRAGANYGYTF
TGCAGCGCGGCGGACAGGGCCGGGGCTAACTATGGCTACACCTTC
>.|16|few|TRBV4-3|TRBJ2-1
CASSQEPGAIYNEQFF
TGCGCCAGCAGCCAAGAACCGGGGGCTATCTACAATGAGCAGTTCTTC
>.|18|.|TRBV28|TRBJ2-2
CASSISALSGGYTGELFF
TGTGCCAGCAGTATAAGCGCCCTAAGTGGGGGTTACACCGGGGAGCTGTTTTTT
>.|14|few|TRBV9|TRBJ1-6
CASSRDSYNSPLHF
TGTGCCAGCAGTCGGGACTCCTATAATTCACCCCTCCACTTT
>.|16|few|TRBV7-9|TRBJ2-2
CASSSRSEGITGELFF
TGTGCCAGCAGCTCAAGGTCGGAGGGGATCACCGGGGAGCTGTTTTTT
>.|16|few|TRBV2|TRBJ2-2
CASSEMLATNTGELFF
TGTGCCAGCAGTGAAATGCTAGCGACGAACACCGGGGAGCTGTTTTTT
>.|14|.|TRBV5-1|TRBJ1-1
CASSFSGGYPEAFF
TGCGCCAGCAGCTTCAGTGGAGGGTACCCTGAAGCTTTCTTT
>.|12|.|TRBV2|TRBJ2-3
CASSDTTDTQYF
TGTGCCAGCAGTGACACCACAGATACGCAGTATTTT
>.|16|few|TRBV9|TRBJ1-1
CASSVGAAGANTEAFF
TGTGCCAGCAGCGTAGGGGCTGCCGGGGCGAACACTGAAGCTTTCTTT